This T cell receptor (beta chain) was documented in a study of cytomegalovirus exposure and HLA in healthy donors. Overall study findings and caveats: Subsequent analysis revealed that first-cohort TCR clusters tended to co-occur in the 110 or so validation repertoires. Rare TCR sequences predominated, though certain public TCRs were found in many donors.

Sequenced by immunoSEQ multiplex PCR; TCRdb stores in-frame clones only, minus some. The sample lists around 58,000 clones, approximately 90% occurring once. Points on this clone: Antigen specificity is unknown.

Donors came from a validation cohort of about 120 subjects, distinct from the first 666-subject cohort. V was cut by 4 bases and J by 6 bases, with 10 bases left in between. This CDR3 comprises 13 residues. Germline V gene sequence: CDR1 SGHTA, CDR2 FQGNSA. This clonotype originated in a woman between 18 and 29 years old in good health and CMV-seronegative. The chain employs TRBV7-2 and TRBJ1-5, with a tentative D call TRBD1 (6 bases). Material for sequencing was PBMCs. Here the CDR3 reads CASSSTGSQPQHF. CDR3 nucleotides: TGTGCCAGCAGCTCTACAGGGAGTCAGCCCCAGCATTTT.